This TCR beta chain was found in a study of T cells in Graves' hyperthyroidism and ophthalmopathy. V gave up 3 bases and J gave up 8 bases; unmatched junction bases: 5. CDR3 length equals 13 residues. Each patient was aged 18 to 65 and had newly diagnosed hyperthyroidism of under 2 months' duration. Patients were excluded for uncontrolled infection, other autoimmune disease, pregnancy or lactation. Amplification yielded TCR beta CDR3 regions, with RNA transcripts as the source. The HTBI primer set served for first-round RT-PCR of the TCR CDR3. TCRdb passed the multiplex PCR reads through MiXCR, listing each CDR3 protein once. The sample contains 95,000 to 100,000 distinct CDR3 sequences, around 52% of which appear only once. General study findings and limits: Stable hyperthyroidism and ophthalmopathy were separated using 13 V-J signatures.

Remarks on this clonotype: Its antigen is unidentified.

This chain joins TRBV12-3 or TRBV12-4 and TRBJ1-2, with 8 bases matching TRBD1. The sequence came from a woman in her 40s with Graves' hyperthyroidism. Sequenced input: blood. DNA of the CDR3: TGTGCCAGCAGTTTCGGACAGGGAAAAGGCTACACCTTC. This sequence encodes CASSFGQGKGYTF.